This T cell receptor (beta chain) originates from a study of cytomegalovirus exposure and HLA in healthy donors. Study conclusions and caveats: The authors considered a cluster of highly shared sequence variants likely to be a sequencing artifact.

Remarks on this clone: What it binds is unknown.

Germline lookup yields CDR1 SEHNR and CDR2 FQNEAQ (reference sequence). The length of the CDR3 is 16 residues. Deletions cut 2 bases from V and 4 bases from J, with 14 bases between. The PCR made use of 60 Vbeta and 13 Jbeta primers. Some clones are missing from TCRdb's copy, which holds only in-frame ones; the method was immunoSEQ multiplex PCR. The sample shows roughly 120,000 clones, 60% to 80% of them seen only once. Sequencing input: PBMCs. This TCR came from a man aged 45-65 years in good health and CMV-seropositive. The chain is built from TRBV7-9 and TRBJ2-2; perhaps TRBD2 as D (6 bases). For the CDR3, the DNA is TGTGCCAGCAGCTTAACCGGGGGACTTAGCACCGGGGAGCTGTTTTTT. This encodes CASSLTGGLSTGELFF. Filled out from reference TRBV7-9 and TRBJ2-2, the complete variable domain reads DTGVSQNPRHKITKRGQNVTFRCDPISEHNRLYWYRQTLGQGPEFLTYFQNEAQLEKSRLLSDRFSAERPKGSFSTLEIQRTEQGDSAMYLCASSLTGGLSTGELFFGEGSRLTVL.